Listed below are T cell receptor beta chains from one sample, sequenced in a study of CD8 T cells in Susac syndrome. Via MiXCR, TCRdb re-called the immunoSEQ multiplex PCR reads, giving one row per CDR3 protein. Of over 200,000 distinct CDR3 sequences listed, about 95% are singletons. Specimen: CD4+ T cells from PBMCs. All receptors derive from a human donor with multiple sclerosis. CDR3s include the opening cysteine and the closing phenylalanine or tryptophan. The D gene is left open where the match is weak. Clone size is not always given. Where it is, it says once, few, many or a class for expanded clones.

>.|TRBV7-9|.|14|TRBJ2-7
TGTGCCAGCAGCTTACCGGGAGTAGTCTACGAGCAGTACTTC
CASSLPGVVYEQYF
>TRBD2|TRBV20-1|.|15|TRBJ2-3
TGCAGTGCTAGTCGTCTAGCGGGAAACACAGATACGCAGTATTTT
CSASRLAGNTDTQYF
>.|TRBV27|.|14|TRBJ1-1
TGTGCCAGCAGCGGATGGGGGTCGTACACTGAAGCTTTCTTT
CASSGWGSYTEAFF
>.|TRBV18|.|15|TRBJ2-3
TGTGCCAGCTCATCCTTAGCGGTGAGCACAGATACGCAGTATTTT
CASSSLAVSTDTQYF
>.|TRBV14|.|12|TRBJ1-2
TGTGCCAGTTCCGGGCGGAACTATGGCTACACCTTC
CASSGRNYGYTF
>.|TRBV9|.|13|TRBJ1-2
TGTGCCAGCAGTCGGAGGGAAGGCTATGGCTACACCTTC
CASSRREGYGYTF
>.|TRBV20-1|.|14|TRBJ1-6
TGCAGTGCTAGCCCCGGGACGGATAATTCACCCCTCCACTTT
CSASPGTDNSPLHF
>TRBD1|TRBV20-1|.|13|TRBJ2-7
TGCAGTGCCAGGGGGACAGGGGGCTCCGAGCAGTACTTC
CSARGTGGSEQYF
>.|TRBV19|.|15|TRBJ1-6
TGTGCCAGTAGTATCCCTCCGACAGGAAGGGAGACCCTCCACTTT
CASSIPPTGRETLHF
>.|TRBV19|.|15|TRBJ2-7
TGTGCCAGTAGTTCGCGACCGGACCTCTCCTACGAGCAGTACTTC
CASSSRPDLSYEQYF
>TRBD1|TRBV5-4|.|13|TRBJ1-5
TGTGCCAGCAGCCTCGACAGGGGTCAGCCCCAGCATTTT
CASSLDRGQPQHF
>.|TRBV5-6|.|14|TRBJ1-5
TGTGCCAGCAGCATCTGGGGGGGTGGCCAGCCCCAGCATTTT
CASSIWGGGQPQHF
>.|TRBV3-1|.|13|TRBJ1-1
TGTGCCAGCAGCCAAGGGGTCCACACTGAAGCTTTCTTT
CASSQGVHTEAFF
>.|TRBV20-1|.|12|TRBJ1-2
TGCAGTCCGGCAAGCTACAACTATGGCTACACCTTC
CSPASYNYGYTF
>.|TRBV29-1|.|12|TRBJ1-2
TGCAGCGCAATTAACTCCAGTTATGGCTACACCTTC
CSAINSSYGYTF
>.|TRBV29-1|.|14|TRBJ1-6
TGCAGCGTTGAAAGGACCGGGGAGTATTCACCCCTCCACTTT
CSVERTGEYSPLHF
>.|TRBV27|once|13|TRBJ2-4
TGTGCCAGCAGTTTGGTGGGGGGAAACATTCAGTACTTC
CASSLVGGNIQYF
>TRBD2|TRBV3-1|.|14|TRBJ2-7
TGTGCCAGCAGCCAAACCGGGACTAGCTACGAGCAGTACTTC
CASSQTGTSYEQYF
>TRBD1|TRBV29-1|.|16|TRBJ2-2
TGCAGCGTCAACGGCGGTGACAGGGGGCACACCGGGGAGCTGTTTTTT
CSVNGGDRGHTGELFF
>.|TRBV20-1|.|13|TRBJ2-5
TGCAGTGCTCTCGACACTGCGGGAGAGACCCAGTACTTC
CSALDTAGETQYF
>.|TRBV23-1|.|17|TRBJ1-1
TGCGCCAGCAGTCAACGGTGGGCGGGTGGCCTCAACACTGAAGCTTTCTTT
CASSQRWAGGLNTEAFF
>.|TRBV5-4|.|14|TRBJ1-2
TGTGCCAGCAGCCTACTTGACACGGCCGTTGGCTACACCTTC
CASSLLDTAVGYTF
>.|TRBV29-1|once|12|TRBJ2-5
TGCAGCACCCTGACAGCGAGAGAGACCCAGTACTTC
CSTLTARETQYF
>.|TRBV30|once|13|TRBJ2-7
TGTGCCTGCCTGGACAGTAATTTTTACGAGCAGTACTTC
CACLDSNFYEQYF
>.|TRBV2|.|15|TRBJ1-5
TGTGCCAGCACCGAAGGCGGATTGCGCAATCAGCCCCAGCATTTT
CASTEGGLRNQPQHF
>.|TRBV11-2|once|16|TRBJ1-4
TGTGCCAGCAGCAGGCAGACAGGCTTCTCTAATGAAAAACTGTTTTTT
CASSRQTGFSNEKLFF
>.|TRBV4-1|.|15|TRBJ1-5
TGCGCCAGCAGCCCTAGCCAGGACTGGAATCAGCCCCAGCATTTT
CASSPSQDWNQPQHF
>.|TRBV12-3/TRBV12-4|.|12|TRBJ1-4
TGTGCCAGCCGATTTCGAGGTGAAAAACTGTTTTTT
CASRFRGEKLFF
>TRBD2|TRBV20-1|.|15|TRBJ2-1
TGCAGTGCTAGGGGAGAGCGGGGGGTACACAATGAGCAGTTCTTC
CSARGERGVHNEQFF
>TRBD1|TRBV3-1|.|14|TRBJ1-2
TGTGCCAGCAGCCCGACAGGGGGCGGCTATGGCTACACCTTC
CASSPTGGGYGYTF
>.|TRBV20-1|.|14|TRBJ1-5
TGCAGTGCTAGAGCTGCGGGGTTCAATCAGCCCCAGCATTTT
CSARAAGFNQPQHF
>.|TRBV5-1|once|15|TRBJ2-7
TGCGCCAGCAGCTTGAGTCAGAGCGATCCCTACGAGCAGTACTTC
CASSLSQSDPYEQYF
>.|TRBV18|once|12|TRBJ2-5
TGTGCCAGCGGCGGAGGGGGAGAGACCCAGTACTTC
CASGGGGETQYF
>.|TRBV7-9|.|13|TRBJ1-5
TGTGCCAGCAGCCGAGGTCTTGGGCAGCCCCAGCATTTT
CASSRGLGQPQHF
>TRBD1|TRBV3-1|.|16|TRBJ1-6
TGTGCCAGCAGCCAAGGGACAGGGATCTATAATTCACCCCTCCACTTT
CASSQGTGIYNSPLHF
>.|TRBV12-3/TRBV12-4|.|15|TRBJ2-3
TGTGCCAGCAGTGCAGAGGCAGGGGGGCCAGATACGCAGTATTTT
CASSAEAGGPDTQYF
>.|TRBV20-1|.|14|TRBJ2-5
TGCAGTGCTAGAGATCGTGAACTACAAGAGACCCAGTACTTC
CSARDRELQETQYF
>.|TRBV20-1|.|12|TRBJ2-1
TGCAGTGCTTCTATACCCTACAATGAGCAGTTCTTC
CSASIPYNEQFF
>.|TRBV9|.|16|TRBJ2-3
TGTGCCAGCAGCGTAGCGGCTAGCGCCTCTACAGATACGCAGTATTTT
CASSVAASASTDTQYF
>.|TRBV29-1|.|13|TRBJ2-7
TGCAGCGTTGAGGCAGAAAGGACCTACGAGCAGTACTTC
CSVEAERTYEQYF
>.|TRBV12-3/TRBV12-4|.|14|TRBJ1-2
TGTGCCAGCACCTCCAGGGGACTGAACTATGGCTACACCTTC
CASTSRGLNYGYTF
>TRBD2|TRBV9|.|16|TRBJ2-2
TGTGCCAGCAGCGTATCCACTAGCGCGGGCACCGGGGAGCTGTTTTTT
CASSVSTSAGTGELFF
>TRBD2|TRBV4-1|.|20|TRBJ2-3
TGCGCCAGCAGCCAAGATAGGGCTAGCGGGGGGGCTAATCTTCCAGATACGCAGTATTTT
CASSQDRASGGANLPDTQYF
>TRBD2|TRBV4-2|.|19|TRBJ2-5
TGTGCCAGCAGCCAAAAGGATAGCGGGTCAGCGTATGATAGAGAGACCCAGTACTTC
CASSQKDSGSAYDRETQYF
>.|TRBV24-1|.|14|TRBJ2-3
TGTGCCACCAGTGATCCCACAGGAGAAGATACGCAGTATTTT
CATSDPTGEDTQYF
>.|TRBV7-9|.|15|TRBJ2-5
TGTGCCAGCAGCTTTCCCGGGAATTTGCAAGAGACCCAGTACTTC
CASSFPGNLQETQYF
>.|TRBV30|.|13|TRBJ1-5
TGTGCCTGGAGTGTCTCCAGCAATCAGCCCCAGCATTTT
CAWSVSSNQPQHF
>.|TRBV18|.|13|TRBJ2-1
TGTGCCAGCTCACCGACGACTGAGGGTGAGCAGTTCTTC
CASSPTTEGEQFF
>.|TRBV2|.|13|TRBJ1-6
TGTGCCAGCATGTGGGACGGAGATTCACCCCTCCACTTT
CASMWDGDSPLHF
>TRBD2|TRBV9|.|15|TRBJ2-2
TGTGCCAGCAGCGTAGTATCCAGCGGGGTCAGGGAGCTGTTTTTT
CASSVVSSGVRELFF
>.|TRBV30|.|13|TRBJ1-1
TGTGCCTGGAGTGTTCAGGGTAGCACTGAAGCTTTCTTT
CAWSVQGSTEAFF
>.|TRBV19|.|13|TRBJ2-5
TGTGCCAGTAGTATGGGACTGCAAGAGACCCAGTACTTC
CASSMGLQETQYF
>.|TRBV20-1|.|13|TRBJ1-1
TGCAGTGCTAGTTTCGACAGCTACACTGAAGCTTTCTTT
CSASFDSYTEAFF
>.|TRBV28|few|14|TRBJ2-3
TGTGCCAGCAGTTTATTTGGGGGTACAGATACGCAGTATTTT
CASSLFGGTDTQYF
>TRBD2|TRBV30|.|13|TRBJ2-3
TGTGCCTGGAGTCGGGACTACACAGATACGCAGTATTTT
CAWSRDYTDTQYF
>.|TRBV4-2|.|16|TRBJ2-5
TGTGCCAGCAGCCAAGATGTCGCGGCAGGGCAAGAGACCCAGTACTTC
CASSQDVAAGQETQYF
>.|TRBV18|once|16|TRBJ1-5
TGTGCCAGCTCACCACCTGGGGGGGCGCGGGGCCAGCCCCAGCATTTT
CASSPPGGARGQPQHF